This T cell receptor (beta chain) stems from a study of blood T cells in healthy people across ages. The CDR3 has 15 amino acids. The V gene's germline CDR1 is SGHAT and CDR2 FQNNGV. V was clipped by 6 bases and J by 5 bases; unmatched bases: 9. A J-beta primer mix and a sample-barcoded 5' primer were used in a second PCR of roughly 6 to 11 cycles. Carrying 12 random nucleotides, a template-switch adaptor labeled each individual cDNA molecule. One entry per CDR3 protein results from TCRdb running MiXCR on the 5' RACE reads. The sample contains over a million distinct CDR3 sequences, 35% to 55% of which appear only once. As concerns this clonotype: Its specificity is unknown.

Healthy Russian Caucasian donors spanned ages roughly 6 to 90 years. General observations from the study: Compared with aged donors, long-lived donors showed fewer expanded clones, suggesting selection.

This receptor was taken from a woman aged 55-70 years in good health. The V and J genes are TRBV11-2 and TRBJ2-1, with 8 bases matching TRBD2. The sample taken for sequencing was blood. CDR3 nucleotides: TGTGCCAGCAGTTCACTAGCGGACCAAAACAATGAGCAGTTCTTC. Its translation is CASSSLADQNNEQFF.